This record looks at one TCR beta chain sequence and its context. Its antigen remains unknown. The sample belongs to a study of regulatory T cells in long-lasting Graves disease. To make TCR beta libraries, researchers used iRepertoire HTBI primers and Arm-PCR of CDR3 regions. TCRdb passed the multiplex PCR reads through MiXCR, listing each CDR3 protein once. Altogether about 290,000 distinct CDR3 sequences are present, roughly a fifth being singletons, with the ten largest covering approximately 60%. Time point defined: persistent/refractory GD, antithyroid drugs over 5 years with positive TRAb. PBMC-extracted RNA yielded the TCR library. An endocrinology department in Xi'an, China, recruited the patients. V gave up 9 bases and J gave up 1 base; unmatched junction bases: 5. There are 14 residues in the CDR3. Per germline, CDR1 LNHDA and CDR2 SQIVND (reference sequence). Notes on the study in general: Accuracy was perhaps lowered by the small sample size. Persistent disease samples used TRBV28, TRBJ1-2 and TRBJ2-5 preferentially. TCR diversity was lower in persistent than newly diagnosed Graves' disease.

The source was peripheral blood mononuclear cells (PBMCs), collected when the disease was refractory, from a patient treated with antithyroid drugs. The receptor was isolated from a female donor with Graves disease. The rearrangement joins TRBV19 to TRBJ2-2, with 7 bases fitting TRBD1. The CDR3 DNA follows: TGTGCCAGCTCGGGACAGATGAACACCGGGGAGCTGTTTTTT. This translates into CASSGQMNTGELFF.